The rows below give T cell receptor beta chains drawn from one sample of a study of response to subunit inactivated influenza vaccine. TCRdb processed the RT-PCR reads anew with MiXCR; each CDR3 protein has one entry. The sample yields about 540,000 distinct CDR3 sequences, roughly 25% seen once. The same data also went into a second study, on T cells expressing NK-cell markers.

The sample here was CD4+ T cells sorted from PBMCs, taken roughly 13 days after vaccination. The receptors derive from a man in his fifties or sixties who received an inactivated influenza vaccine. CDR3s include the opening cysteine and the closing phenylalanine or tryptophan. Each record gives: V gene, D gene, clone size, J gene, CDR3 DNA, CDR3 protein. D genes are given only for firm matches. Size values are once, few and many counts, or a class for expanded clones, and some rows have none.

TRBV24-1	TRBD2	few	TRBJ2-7	TGTGCCACCAGTCCGACTAGCGGAGCCCCCTACGAGCAGTACTTC	CATSPTSGAPYEQYF
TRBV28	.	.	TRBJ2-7	TGTGCCAGCTGGGCGGGCTACGAGCAGTACTTC	CASWAGYEQYF
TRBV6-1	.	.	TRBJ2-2	TGTGCCAGCAGTGAAGTTCCGAACACCGGGGAGCTGTTTTTT	CASSEVPNTGELFF
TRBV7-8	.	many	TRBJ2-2	TGTGCCAGCAGCTTAGGGATCACCGGGGAGCTGTTTTTT	CASSLGITGELFF
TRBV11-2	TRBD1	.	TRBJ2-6	TGTGCCAGCAGCTTGACGGGACAGGGTAGTGTCTCTGGGACCAACGTCCTGACTTTC	CASSLTGQGSVSGTNVLTF
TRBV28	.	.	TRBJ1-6	TGTGCCAGCATGCGGGTGAATTCACCCCTCCACTTT	CASMRVNSPLHF
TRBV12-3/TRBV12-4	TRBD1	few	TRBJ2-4	TGTGCCAGCAGTGACAGGGGCACCAAAAACATTCAGTACTTC	CASSDRGTKNIQYF
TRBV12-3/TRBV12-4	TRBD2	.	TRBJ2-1	TGTGCCAGCAGCCTTTCGGGGACTAGCGGGAGAAGGAATGAGCAGTTCTTC	CASSLSGTSGRRNEQFF
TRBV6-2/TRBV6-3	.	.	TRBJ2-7	TGTGCCAGCAGTTACCTCGTCCCCGGCCCCGGAACCCACGAGCAGTACTTC	CASSYLVPGPGTHEQYF
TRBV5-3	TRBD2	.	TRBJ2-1	TGTGCCAGAAGCTTGGTTGATAGCGGGGGGGACAATGAGCAGTTCTTC	CARSLVDSGGDNEQFF
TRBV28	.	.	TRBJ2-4	TGTGCCAGCAGGACACGACACACACTAGCCAAAAACATTCAGTACTTC	CASRTRHTLAKNIQYF
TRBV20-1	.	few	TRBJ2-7	TGCAGTGCCCTAAGTCTACCGGTCGGCGAGCAGTACTTC	CSALSLPVGEQYF
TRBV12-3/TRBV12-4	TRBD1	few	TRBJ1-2	TGTGCCAGCACCCCTGACAGGGTTAGCGGCTACACCTTC	CASTPDRVSGYTF
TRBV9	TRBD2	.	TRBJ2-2	TGTGCCAGCAGTTTTACTAGCGGGATGACCGGGGAGCTGTTTTTT	CASSFTSGMTGELFF
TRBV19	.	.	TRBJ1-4	TGTGCCAATGAAGAAGGGGAACTGTTTTTT	CANEEGELFF
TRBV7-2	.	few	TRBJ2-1	TGTGCCAGCAGCCCCGGACCCCCTCTGTATGAGCAGTTCTTC	CASSPGPPLYEQFF
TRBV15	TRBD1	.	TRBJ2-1	TGTGCCACCAGCAGACTCCAGGGGACAGTACTCTACAATGAGCAGTTCTTC	CATSRLQGTVLYNEQFF
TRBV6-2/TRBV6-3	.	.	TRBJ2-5	TGTGCCAGCAGCGAAAATCAAGAGACCCAGTACTTC	CASSENQETQYF
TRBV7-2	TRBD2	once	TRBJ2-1	TGTGCCAGCAGCTTCTCCACCCGACTAGCATCGAGGTATGAGCAGTTCTTC	CASSFSTRLASRYEQFF
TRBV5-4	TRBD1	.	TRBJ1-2	TGTGCCAGCAGCTTGGAACAGGGGGCAGGTGGCTACACCTTC	CASSLEQGAGGYTF
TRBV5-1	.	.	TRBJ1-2	TGCGCCAGCAGCTTGGGCAGGGATACGTGGACCTTC	CASSLGRDTWTF
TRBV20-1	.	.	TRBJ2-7	TGCAGTGCTAGAGGGGAAGGAGGGATCACTGGCGAGCAGTACTTC	CSARGEGGITGEQYF
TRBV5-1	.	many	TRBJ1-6	TGCGCCAGCAGCTCTTCGGAAAATTCACCCCTCCACTTT	CASSSSENSPLHF
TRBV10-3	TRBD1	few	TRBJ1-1	TGTGCCATCAGGATCCAGGGGGCTGGGAACACTGAAGCTTTCTTT	CAIRIQGAGNTEAFF
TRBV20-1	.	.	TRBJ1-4	TGCAGTGCTAGTGGAATTGGGGGTTCGGGTGAAAAACTGTTTTTT	CSASGIGGSGEKLFF
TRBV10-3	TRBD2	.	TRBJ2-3	TGTGCCATCAAAGCGGGGGATTCAGATACGCAGTATTTT	CAIKAGDSDTQYF
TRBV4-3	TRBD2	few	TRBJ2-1	TGCGCCAGCAGCCAAGAAACCTCGACTAGCCAGTACAATGAGCAGTTCTTC	CASSQETSTSQYNEQFF
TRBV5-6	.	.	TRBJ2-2	TGTGCCAGCAGCCCGAATGCGGGCCTAGACTACACCGGGGAGCTGTTTTTT	CASSPNAGLDYTGELFF
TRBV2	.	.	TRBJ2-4	TGTGCCAGCAGTCCCCTAGCAGGGATGATAGCCAAAAACATTCAGTACTTC	CASSPLAGMIAKNIQYF
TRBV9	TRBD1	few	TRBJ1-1	TGTGCCAGCAGCGTGGGGACAGGGAGCACTGAAGCTTTCTTT	CASSVGTGSTEAFF
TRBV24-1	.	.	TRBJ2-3	TGTGCCACCGGAAAGACAGATACGCAGTATTTT	CATGKTDTQYF
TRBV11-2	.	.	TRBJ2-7	TGTGCCAGCAGCTTAGGCTATGGGGGGACCTACGAGCAGTACTTC	CASSLGYGGTYEQYF
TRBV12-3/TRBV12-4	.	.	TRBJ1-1	TGTGCCAGCAGTTTGAGTAGTGAAGCTTTCTTT	CASSLSSEAFF
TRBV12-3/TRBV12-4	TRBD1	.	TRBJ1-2	TGTGCCAGCAGTTTAGCCGGGACAGATGGGGGCTACACCTTC	CASSLAGTDGGYTF
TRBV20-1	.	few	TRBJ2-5	TGCAGTGCTAGAGACGGGCTGAATCCCCGAGAGACCCAGTACTTC	CSARDGLNPRETQYF
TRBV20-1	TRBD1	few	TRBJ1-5	TGCAGTGCTAGAATAACAGGGGAACAGCCCCAGCATTTT	CSARITGEQPQHF